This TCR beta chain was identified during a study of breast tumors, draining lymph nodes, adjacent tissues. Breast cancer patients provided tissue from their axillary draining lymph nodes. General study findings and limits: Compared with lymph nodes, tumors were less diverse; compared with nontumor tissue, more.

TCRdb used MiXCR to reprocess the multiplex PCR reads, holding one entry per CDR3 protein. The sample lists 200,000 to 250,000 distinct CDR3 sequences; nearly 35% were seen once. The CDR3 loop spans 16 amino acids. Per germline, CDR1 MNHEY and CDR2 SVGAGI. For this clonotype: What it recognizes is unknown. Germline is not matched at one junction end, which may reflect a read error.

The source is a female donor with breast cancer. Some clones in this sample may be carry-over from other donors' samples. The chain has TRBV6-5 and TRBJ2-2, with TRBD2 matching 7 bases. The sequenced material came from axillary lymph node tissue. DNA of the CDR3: TGTGCCAGCAGTTACTCTGCGGGAGTGATCACCGGGGAGCTGTCTTGG. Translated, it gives CASSYSAGVITGELSW.